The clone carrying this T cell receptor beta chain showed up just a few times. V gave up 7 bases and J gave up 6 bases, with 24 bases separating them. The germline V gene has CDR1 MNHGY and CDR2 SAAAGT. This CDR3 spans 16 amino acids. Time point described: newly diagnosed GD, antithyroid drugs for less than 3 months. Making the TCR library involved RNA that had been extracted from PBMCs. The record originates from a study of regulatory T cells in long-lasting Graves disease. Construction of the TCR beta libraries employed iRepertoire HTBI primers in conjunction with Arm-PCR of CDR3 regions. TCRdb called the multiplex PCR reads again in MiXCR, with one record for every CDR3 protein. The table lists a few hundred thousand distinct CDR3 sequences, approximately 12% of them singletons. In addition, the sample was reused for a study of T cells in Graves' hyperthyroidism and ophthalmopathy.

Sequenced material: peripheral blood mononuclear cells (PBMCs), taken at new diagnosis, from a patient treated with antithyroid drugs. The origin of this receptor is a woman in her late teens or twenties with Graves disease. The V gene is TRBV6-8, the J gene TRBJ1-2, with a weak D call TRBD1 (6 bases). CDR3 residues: CASTPPGRGRENGYTF. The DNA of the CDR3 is TGTGCCAGCACCCCCCCGGGGCGGGGGCGCGAAAATGGCTACACCTTC.